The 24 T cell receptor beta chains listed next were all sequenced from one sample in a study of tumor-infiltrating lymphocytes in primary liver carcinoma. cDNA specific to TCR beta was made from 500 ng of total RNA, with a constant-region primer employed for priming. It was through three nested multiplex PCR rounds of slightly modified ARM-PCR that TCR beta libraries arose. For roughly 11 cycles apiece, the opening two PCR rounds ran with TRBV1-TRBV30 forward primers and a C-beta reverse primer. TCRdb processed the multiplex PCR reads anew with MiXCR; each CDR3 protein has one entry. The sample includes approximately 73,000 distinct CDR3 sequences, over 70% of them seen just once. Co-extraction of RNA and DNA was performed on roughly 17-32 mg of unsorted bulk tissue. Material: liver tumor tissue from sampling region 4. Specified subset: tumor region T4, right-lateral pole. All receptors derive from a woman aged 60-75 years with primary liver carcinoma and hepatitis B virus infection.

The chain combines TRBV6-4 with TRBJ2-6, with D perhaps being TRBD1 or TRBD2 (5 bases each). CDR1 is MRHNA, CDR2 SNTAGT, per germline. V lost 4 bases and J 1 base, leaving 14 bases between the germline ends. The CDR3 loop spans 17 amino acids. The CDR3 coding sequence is TGTGCCAGCAGTGCCTCACCCTGGGGGTCTGGGGCCAACGTCCTGACTTTC. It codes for CASSASPWGSGANVLTF.

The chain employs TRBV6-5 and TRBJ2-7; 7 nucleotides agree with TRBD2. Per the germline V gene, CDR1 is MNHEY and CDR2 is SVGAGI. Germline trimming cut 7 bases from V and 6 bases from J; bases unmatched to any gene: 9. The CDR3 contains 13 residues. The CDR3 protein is CASIGLVGGEQYF. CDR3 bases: TGTGCCAGCATCGGACTAGTTGGGGGCGAGCAGTACTTC.

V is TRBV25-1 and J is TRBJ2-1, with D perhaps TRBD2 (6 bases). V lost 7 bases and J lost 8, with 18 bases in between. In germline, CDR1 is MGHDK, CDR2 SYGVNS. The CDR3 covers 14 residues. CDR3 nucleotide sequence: TGTGCCAGCACCGTCTCTGGCGGGATCTATGAGCAGTTCTTC. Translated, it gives CASTVSGGIYEQFF.

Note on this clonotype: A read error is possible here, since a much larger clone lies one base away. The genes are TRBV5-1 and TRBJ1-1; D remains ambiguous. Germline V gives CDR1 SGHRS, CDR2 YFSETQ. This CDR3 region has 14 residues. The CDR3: CASNLERGSTEAFF. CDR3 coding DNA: TGCGCCAGCAACTTGGAACGGGGAAGCACTGAAGCTTTCTTT.

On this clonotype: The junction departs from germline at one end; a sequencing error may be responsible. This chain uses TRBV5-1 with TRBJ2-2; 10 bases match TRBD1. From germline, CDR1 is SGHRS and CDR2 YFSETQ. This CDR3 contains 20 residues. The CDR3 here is CASSPGAVPGQGTKTGELFF. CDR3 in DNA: TGCGCCAGCAGCCCGGGGGCCGTTCCGGGACAGGGGACCAAGACCGGGGAGTTGTTTTTT.

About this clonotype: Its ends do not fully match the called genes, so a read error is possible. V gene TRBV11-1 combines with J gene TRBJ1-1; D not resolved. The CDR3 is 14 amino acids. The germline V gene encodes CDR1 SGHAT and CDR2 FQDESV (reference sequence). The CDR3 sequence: CASSLMFLNTEALF. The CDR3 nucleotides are TGTGCAAGCAGCCTAATGTTCCTGAACACTGAAGCTCTCTTT.

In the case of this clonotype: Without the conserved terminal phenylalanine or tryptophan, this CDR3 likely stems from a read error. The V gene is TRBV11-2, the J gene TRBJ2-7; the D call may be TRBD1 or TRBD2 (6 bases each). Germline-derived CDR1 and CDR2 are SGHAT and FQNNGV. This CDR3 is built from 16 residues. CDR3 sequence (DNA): TGTACCAGCAGCTTAGCGTCGGGGGCAGGAGACTACGAGCAGTACCTC. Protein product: CTSSLASGAGDYEQYL.

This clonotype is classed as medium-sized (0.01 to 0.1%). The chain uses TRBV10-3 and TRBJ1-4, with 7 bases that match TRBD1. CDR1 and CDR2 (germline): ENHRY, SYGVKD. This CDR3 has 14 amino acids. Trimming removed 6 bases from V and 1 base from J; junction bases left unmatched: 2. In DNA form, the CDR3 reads TGTGCCATCAGCCGGACAGGAACTAATGAAAAACTGTTTTTT. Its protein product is CAISRTGTNEKLFF.

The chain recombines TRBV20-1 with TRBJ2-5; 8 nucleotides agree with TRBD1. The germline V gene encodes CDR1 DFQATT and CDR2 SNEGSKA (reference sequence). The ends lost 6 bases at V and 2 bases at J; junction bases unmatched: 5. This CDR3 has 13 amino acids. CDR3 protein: CSAVGQVQETQYF. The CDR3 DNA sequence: TGCAGTGCCGTGGGACAGGTACAAGAGACCCAGTACTTC.

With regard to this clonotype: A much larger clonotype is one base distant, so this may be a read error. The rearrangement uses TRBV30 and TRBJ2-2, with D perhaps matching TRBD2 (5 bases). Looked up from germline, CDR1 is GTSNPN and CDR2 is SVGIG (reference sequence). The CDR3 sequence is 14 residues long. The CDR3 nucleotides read TGTGCCTGGAGTCTATACAGTACCACCGGGGAGCAGTTTTTT. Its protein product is CAWSLYSTTGEQFF.

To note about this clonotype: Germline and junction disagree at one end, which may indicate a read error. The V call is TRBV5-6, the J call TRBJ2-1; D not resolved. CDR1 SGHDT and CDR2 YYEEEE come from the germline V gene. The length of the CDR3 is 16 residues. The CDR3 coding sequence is TGTGCCAGCAGATTGGAGATTGGTCTGCTTTGGAATAAGCAGTTCTTC. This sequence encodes CASRLEIGLLWNKQFF.

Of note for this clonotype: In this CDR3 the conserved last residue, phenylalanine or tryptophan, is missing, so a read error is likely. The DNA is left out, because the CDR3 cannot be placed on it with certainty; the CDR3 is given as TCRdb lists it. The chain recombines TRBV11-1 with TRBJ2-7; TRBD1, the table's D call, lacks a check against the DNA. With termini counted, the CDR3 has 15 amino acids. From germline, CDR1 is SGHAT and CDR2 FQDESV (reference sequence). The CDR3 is CASSWGGTRTHEQYL.

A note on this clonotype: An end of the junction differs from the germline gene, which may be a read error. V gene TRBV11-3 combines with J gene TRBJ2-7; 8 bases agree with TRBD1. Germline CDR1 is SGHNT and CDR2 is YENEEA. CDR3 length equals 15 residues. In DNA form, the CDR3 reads TGTGCCAGTAGCCCCGGGGCAGGGGGCAACTACGAGCAATACTTC. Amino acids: CASSPGAGGNYEQYF.

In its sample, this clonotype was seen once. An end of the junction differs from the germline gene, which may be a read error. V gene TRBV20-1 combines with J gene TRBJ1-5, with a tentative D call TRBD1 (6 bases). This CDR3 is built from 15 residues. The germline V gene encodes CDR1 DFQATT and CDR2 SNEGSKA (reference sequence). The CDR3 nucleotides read TGCAGTGCCAAGAAGGGGACATTTAGCAATCAGCCCCGGCATTTT. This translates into CSAKKGTFSNQPRHF.

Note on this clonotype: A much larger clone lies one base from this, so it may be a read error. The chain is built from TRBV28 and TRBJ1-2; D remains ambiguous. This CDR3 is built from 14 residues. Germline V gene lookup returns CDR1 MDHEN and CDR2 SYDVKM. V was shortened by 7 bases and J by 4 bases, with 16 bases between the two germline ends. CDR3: CASNFPSTSYGYTF. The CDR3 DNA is TGTGCCAGCAATTTCCCCTCGACAAGCTATGGCTACACCTTC.

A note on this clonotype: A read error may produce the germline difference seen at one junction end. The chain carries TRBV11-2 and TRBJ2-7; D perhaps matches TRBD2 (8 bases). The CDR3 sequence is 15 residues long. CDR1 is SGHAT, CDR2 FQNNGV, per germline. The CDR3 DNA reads TGTGCCAGCATCTTAGCGGGACAGCCCTCCCACGTGCAGTACTTC. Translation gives CASILAGQPSHVQYF.

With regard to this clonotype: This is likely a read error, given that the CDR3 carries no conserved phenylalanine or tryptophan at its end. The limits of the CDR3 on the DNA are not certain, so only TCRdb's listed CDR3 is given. CDR3 in amino acids: CASSQTGGKTL. The V gene is TRBV6-6, the J gene TRBJ1-2; the table calls TRBD1, which could not be checked here. The CDR3 has 11 residues if both end residues are counted. Germline V gene sequence: CDR1 MNHNY, CDR2 SVGAGI (reference sequence).

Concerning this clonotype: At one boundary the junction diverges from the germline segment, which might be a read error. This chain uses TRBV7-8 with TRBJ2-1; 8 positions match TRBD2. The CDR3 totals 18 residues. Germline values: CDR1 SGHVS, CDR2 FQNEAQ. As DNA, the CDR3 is TGTGCCAACAGCGTGGAAGCGACGGGGGGGACGCCCTACAATGAGCAGTTCTTC. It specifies CANSVEATGGTPYNEQFF.

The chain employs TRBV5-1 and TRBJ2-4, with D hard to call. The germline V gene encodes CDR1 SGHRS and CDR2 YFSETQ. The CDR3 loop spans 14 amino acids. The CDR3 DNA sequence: TGCGTCAACAGCTTGGTTGGTAGCCAAAACATTCAGTACTTC. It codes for CVNSLVGSQNIQYF.

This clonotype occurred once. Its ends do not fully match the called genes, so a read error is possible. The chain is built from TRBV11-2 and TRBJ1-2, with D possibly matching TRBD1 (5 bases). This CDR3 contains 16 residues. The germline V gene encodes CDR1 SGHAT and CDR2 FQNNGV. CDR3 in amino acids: CACSLRIPEGFYGYTF. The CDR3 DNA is TGTGCCTGCAGCCTCAGGATACCGGAGGGGTTCTATGGCTACACCTTC.

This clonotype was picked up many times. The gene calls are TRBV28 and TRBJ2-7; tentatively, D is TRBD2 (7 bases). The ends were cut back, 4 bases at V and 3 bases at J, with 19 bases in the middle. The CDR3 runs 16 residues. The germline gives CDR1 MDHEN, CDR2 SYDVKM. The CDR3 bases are TGTGCCAGCAGTTCCCGGGGGAGGGGGAGTTACTACGAGCAGTACTTC. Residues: CASSSRGRGSYYEQYF.

The DNA of the CDR3 is TGTGCCAGCGCCCCAACCGGGACAGGGGAGGAAAAACTGTTTTTT. This encodes CASAPTGTGEEKLFF. The chain links TRBV28 to TRBJ1-4; 10 bases map to TRBD1. Germline loops: CDR1 MDHEN, CDR2 SYDVKM. J was trimmed by 8 bases and V by 8 bases; bases with no gene match: 11. There are 15 residues in the CDR3.

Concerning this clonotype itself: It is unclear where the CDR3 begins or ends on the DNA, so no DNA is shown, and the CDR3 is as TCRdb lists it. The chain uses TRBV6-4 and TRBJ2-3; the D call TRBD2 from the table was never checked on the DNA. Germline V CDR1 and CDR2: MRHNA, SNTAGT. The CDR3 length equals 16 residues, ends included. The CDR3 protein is CASSDVAGGSTDTQFF.

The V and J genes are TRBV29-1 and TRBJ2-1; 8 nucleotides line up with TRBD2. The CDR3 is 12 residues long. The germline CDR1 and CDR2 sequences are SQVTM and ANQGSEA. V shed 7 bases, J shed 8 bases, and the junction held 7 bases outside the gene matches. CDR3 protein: CSATTSAYEQFF. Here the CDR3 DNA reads TGCAGCGCTACGACTAGCGCTTATGAGCAGTTCTTC.